The 32 T cell receptor beta chains below come from one sample, sequenced in a study of blood T cell repertoires in COVID-19. The data were produced by immunoSEQ multiplex PCR, yet TCRdb's version contains in-frame clones alone and is incomplete. The sample holds roughly 230,000 clones, roughly 89% seen once. Sample: peripheral blood. All receptors come from a woman aged 40 to 50 who had recovered from COVID-19.

This chain connects TRBV5-6 to TRBJ2-7, with D possibly TRBD2 on 5 matching bases. CDR1 and CDR2 (germline): SGHDT, YYEEEE. Trimming removed 0 bases from V and 3 bases from J, with 10 bases in between. This CDR3 spans 14 amino acids. CDR3 nucleotides: TGTGCCAGCAGCTTGGGACTATACCACTACGAGCAGTACTTC. Translation: CASSLGLYHYEQYF.

The chain recombines TRBV21-1 with TRBJ1-6; no DNA check was done on the table's D call, TRBD1. TRBV21-1 is a listed pseudogene. There are 15 residues in the CDR3. In DNA, the CDR3 is TGTGCCAGCAGCATGTGGGACAGGGAGAATTCACCCCTCCACTTT. It encodes CASSMWDRENSPLHF.

V is TRBV2 and J is TRBJ2-5; TRBD2 is a possible D gene (6 bases). Germline values: CDR1 SNHLY, CDR2 FYNNEI. The V end lost 2 bases, the J end lost 2 bases, and 12 bases lay between the germline ends. The CDR3 length is 15 residues. Here the CDR3 reads CASSEYSGEQETQYF. The DNA of the CDR3 is TGTGCCAGCAGTGAATATAGCGGTGAACAAGAGACCCAGTACTTC.

This sequence joins TRBV19 and TRBJ1-2, with D perhaps matching TRBD1 (6 bases). Trimming took off 4 bases at V and 5 bases at J, with 14 bases between the two ends. From germline, CDR1 is LNHDA and CDR2 SQIVND (reference sequence). This CDR3 contains 14 residues. CDR3 nucleotides: TGTGCCAGTAGTAGGAGCTCGAGGGGGTATGGCTACACCTTC. Translation gives CASSRSSRGYGYTF.

The chain is built from TRBV6-5 and TRBJ2-5, with 7 bases aligning to TRBD2. J lost 5 bases, V lost 8 bases, and 8 bases had no gene match. The CDR3 runs to 13 residues. From germline, CDR1 is MNHEY and CDR2 SVGAGI. CDR3: CASGLAGGETQYF. CDR3 sequence (DNA): TGTGCCAGCGGGCTAGCCGGGGGGGAGACCCAGTACTTC.

The gene calls are TRBV6-1 and TRBJ2-7; a possible D gene is TRBD2 (6 bases). This CDR3 region has 14 residues. Trimming shortened V by 0 bases and J by 5 bases, and 11 bases separated the two germline ends. Per germline, CDR1 MNHNS and CDR2 SASEGT. The chain's CDR3 is CASSEAPGRNEQYF. DNA of the CDR3: TGTGCCAGCAGTGAAGCGCCAGGGAGGAACGAGCAGTACTTC.

V is TRBV5-5 and J is TRBJ1-4, with D perhaps TRBD1 (6 bases). This CDR3 comprises 16 residues. Per germline, CDR1 SGHKS and CDR2 YYEKEE (reference sequence). V was trimmed by 4 bases and J by 4 bases, leaving 17 bases between them. The CDR3 spells CASSQFPGRGNEKLFF. CDR3 coding DNA: TGTGCCAGCAGCCAATTCCCCGGCAGGGGTAATGAAAAACTGTTTTTT.

The chain couples TRBV19 to TRBJ2-3, with D unclear. Germline V gene sequence: CDR1 LNHDA, CDR2 SQIVND (reference sequence). Trimming took 5 bases from V and 2 from J, leaving 8 bases between them. This CDR3 has 13 residues. The chain's CDR3 is CASSPRHTDTQYF. The CDR3 DNA reads as TGTGCCAGTAGTCCCCGACACACAGATACGCAGTATTTT.

This clone was counted once. CDR3 bases: TGTGCCAGCAGTTTTAGGCCTCGAGGGACTGAAGCTTTCTTT. It codes for CASSFRPRGTEAFF. The chain is built from TRBV28 and TRBJ1-1; D not resolved. CDR1 is MDHEN and CDR2 is SYDVKM in the germline V gene. The germline V and J ends were trimmed by 3 bases and 5 bases, with 13 bases remaining between them. The CDR3 totals 14 residues.

This clone came up once. The same CDR3 is also encoded by other DNA sequences in this sample. The chain couples TRBV19 to TRBJ2-5; D unclear. This CDR3 spans 11 amino acids. Trimming removed 3 bases from V and 4 bases from J, with 3 bases in between. Germline V gives CDR1 LNHDA, CDR2 SQIVND (reference sequence). In DNA, the CDR3 is TGTGCCAGTAGTATCAGAGAGACCCAGTACTTC. The encoded protein is CASSIRETQYF.

This clone was found a few times. The chain carries TRBV5-5 and TRBJ2-6; D call uncertain. Deletions cut 6 bases from V and 2 bases from J, with 9 bases between. CDR1 and CDR2 from the germline V gene are SGHKS and YYEKEE (reference sequence). This CDR3 has 14 residues. The CDR3 DNA is TGTGCCAGCACCGGTCGGGCTGGGGCCAACGTCCTGACTTTC. Protein sequence: CASTGRAGANVLTF.

The chain is built from TRBV3-1 (or the pseudogene TRBV3-2) and TRBJ2-1, with 9 bases matching TRBD2. The ends lost 1 base at V and 8 bases at J; junction bases unmatched: 6. The CDR3 consists of 15 residues. Germline V CDR1 and CDR2: LGHDT, YNNKEL (reference sequence). In nucleotides, the CDR3 is TGTGCCAGCAGCCAAGGTTCTAGCGGGATCTATGAGCAGTTCTTC. Its translation: CASSQGSSGIYEQFF.

The V gene is TRBV19, the J gene TRBJ1-5; 8 bases map to TRBD1. Per germline, CDR1 LNHDA and CDR2 SQIVND (reference sequence). This CDR3 is built from 15 residues. The trim removed 7 bases at V and 6 bases at J, leaving 11 bases unmatched. The CDR3 is CASTDGQGWGQPQHF. CDR3 bases: TGTGCCAGTACCGATGGACAGGGTTGGGGTCAGCCCCAGCATTTT.

The chain carries TRBV10-3 and TRBJ1-5; the match to TRBD1 covers 7 bases. V dropped 11 bases and J dropped 4; count of bases not matched to a gene: 8. This CDR3 has 13 residues. Germline V gives CDR1 ENHRY, CDR2 SYGVKD. CDR3 coding DNA: TGTGCCGTTAGACAGGGCCATAATCAGCCCCAGCATTTT. The encoded protein is CAVRQGHNQPQHF.

The chain couples TRBV30 to TRBJ2-1, with a possible D match to TRBD2 (5 bases). Per germline, CDR1 GTSNPN and CDR2 SVGIG (reference sequence). Trimming cost V 4 bases and J 0 bases, with 13 bases left between them. The CDR3 has 15 residues. The DNA for the CDR3 is TGTGCCTGGAAATGGTCTCGGGGCTCCTACAATGAGCAGTTCTTC. This sequence encodes CAWKWSRGSYNEQFF.

This chain links TRBV6-2 or TRBV6-3 with TRBJ2-7; 7 bases line up with TRBD2. J was trimmed by 4 bases and V by 4 bases; bases with no gene match: 7. This CDR3 contains 14 residues. Germline assignment: CDR1 MNHEY and CDR2 SVGEGT. CDR3 sequence: CASSWAGAVYEQYV. The CDR3 coding sequence is TGTGCCAGCAGTTGGGCGGGAGCTGTTTACGAGCAGTACGTC.

This rearrangement joins TRBV5-1 to TRBJ2-1, with 10 bases matching TRBD1. The CDR3 extends over 16 amino acids. The trim removed 4 bases at V and 4 bases at J, leaving 8 bases unmatched. Germline V gene data show CDR1 as SGHRS and CDR2 as YFSETQ. DNA of the CDR3: TGCGCCAGCAGCCCTGTGGGACAGGGGATTTACAATGAGCAGTTCTTC. It specifies CASSPVGQGIYNEQFF.

V is TRBV9 and J is TRBJ1-2; TRBD1 aligns across 10 bases. J lost 6 bases, V lost 0 bases, and 2 bases had no gene match. The CDR3 length is 14 residues. Germline-derived CDR1 and CDR2 are SGDLS and YYNGEE. The CDR3 loop reads CASSVGGQGNGYTF. The CDR3 DNA follows: TGTGCCAGCAGCGTAGGGGGACAGGGGAATGGCTACACCTTC.

The table lists this clone with a few counts. The rearrangement uses TRBV6-2 or TRBV6-3 and TRBJ2-7; the D is unclear. Trimming took 3 bases from V and 9 from J, leaving 15 bases between them. In germline, CDR1 is MNHEY, CDR2 SVGEGT. This CDR3 is built from 13 residues. The chain's CDR3 is CASSYLTLQAQYF. In DNA form, the CDR3 reads TGTGCCAGCAGTTATTTGACCCTCCAGGCGCAGTACTTC.

The V and J genes are TRBV5-1 and TRBJ2-1; 8 nucleotides agree with TRBD2. The germline gives CDR1 SGHRS, CDR2 YFSETQ. With V trimmed by 3 bases and J by 7 bases, 9 bases remained unmatched. This CDR3 spans 15 amino acids. CDR3 nucleotides: TGCGCCAGCAGCTCCCTTGCGGGGGGATGGAATGAGCAGTTCTTC. This codes for CASSSLAGGWNEQFF.

The chain is built from TRBV7-3 and TRBJ2-1, with 8 bases identical to TRBD2. Germline V lookup: CDR1 SGHTA, CDR2 FQGTGA. V was clipped by 2 bases and J by 6 bases; unmatched bases: 3. The CDR3 totals 14 residues. The CDR3 protein is CASSLAGGRNEQFF. In DNA, the CDR3 is TGTGCCAGCAGCTTAGCGGGGGGCCGCAATGAGCAGTTCTTC.

The chain joins TRBV6-2 or TRBV6-3 to TRBJ2-4; D may be TRBD2 (5 bases). The CDR3 contains 16 residues. Germline V lookup: CDR1 MNHEY, CDR2 SVGEGT. Trimming left V 2 bases short and J 0 bases short, with 11 bases between. CDR3 sequence: CASSYAGVGAKNIQYF. In DNA, the CDR3 is TGTGCCAGCAGTTACGCGGGTGTAGGAGCCAAAAACATTCAGTACTTC.

J is TRBJ1-1 and V is TRBV28, with D hard to call. Trimming pared 6 bases from V and 0 bases from J, leaving 20 bases between. CDR3 length: 17 residues. Germline CDR1 and CDR2: MDHEN and SYDVKM. The CDR3 coding sequence is TGTGCCAGCAGCCTCCCCTTGATCGGGAGGGTGAACACTGAAGCTTTCTTT. The encoded protein is CASSLPLIGRVNTEAFF.

CDR3 sequence (DNA): TGTGCCAGCAGTTACTCGTTTCGGGGGACTGAAGCTTTCTTT. It translates to CASSYSFRGTEAFF. V is TRBV6-5 and J is TRBJ1-1, with D perhaps TRBD1 (5 bases). The length of the CDR3 is 14 residues. The V end was cut by 0 bases, the J end by 5 bases, with 10 bases between. Germline CDR1 reads MNHEY; CDR2 reads SVGAGI.

This chain uses TRBV29-1 with TRBJ1-2; a possible D gene is TRBD1 (6 bases). V lost 6 bases to trimming and J lost 5 bases, with 10 bases between them. CDR1 and CDR2 from the germline V gene are SQVTM and ANQGSEA. The length of the CDR3 is 11 residues. CDR3 sequence: CSVTGAYGYTF. The CDR3 region has the DNA TGCAGCGTGACAGGAGCTTATGGCTACACCTTC.

The CDR3 DNA reads as TGTGCCAGCAGCTGGTGGGGCGCTGGGGCCAACGTCCTGACTTTC. It specifies CASSWWGAGANVLTF. This sequence joins TRBV5-6 and TRBJ2-6; D might be TRBD1 (5 bases). V shed 3 bases and J shed 2 bases, with 9 bases lying between them. The CDR3 runs to 15 residues. Germline V gene data show CDR1 as SGHDT and CDR2 as YYEEEE.

This chain uses TRBV20-1 with TRBJ2-5, with 10 bases that match TRBD2. In germline, CDR1 is DFQATT, CDR2 SNEGSKA (reference sequence). The V segment lost 3 bases and the J segment 5 bases; nucleotides outside the gene matches: 9. There are 15 residues in the CDR3. DNA for the CDR3: TGCAGTGCTAGTCGCGGAGCGGGGGGGCCGGAGACCCAGTACTTC. Translation gives CSASRGAGGPETQYF.

The chain employs TRBV30 and TRBJ1-1; no clear D. CDR1 GTSNPN and CDR2 SVGIG come from the germline V gene (reference sequence). Trimming shortened V by 4 bases and J by 0 bases, and 9 bases separated the two germline ends. The CDR3 has 13 amino acids. The CDR3 reads CAWTEGLNTEAFF. In nucleotides, the CDR3 is TGTGCCTGGACCGAGGGCTTGAACACTGAAGCTTTCTTT.

The chain joins TRBV2 to TRBJ2-1; tentatively, D is TRBD1 (6 bases). Deletions cut 8 bases from V and 6 bases from J, with 17 bases between. The CDR3 loop spans 14 amino acids. Germline V gene sequence: CDR1 SNHLY, CDR2 FYNNEI. The CDR3 reads CASANLGQPNEQFF. The DNA of the CDR3 is TGTGCCAGCGCCAATCTCGGACAGCCCAATGAGCAGTTCTTC.

This chain connects TRBV7-3 to TRBJ2-3, with TRBD2 as a possible D gene (6 bases). Germline V CDR1 and CDR2: SGHTA, FQGTGA. Trimming cost V 5 bases and J 6 bases, with 15 bases left between them. The CDR3 spans 14 residues. CDR3 in amino acids: CASSGGALPDTQYF. CDR3 DNA: TGTGCCAGCAGCGGCGGGGCCCTCCCCGATACGCAGTATTTT.

This sequence joins TRBV13 and TRBJ2-5; D unclear. The V end lost 2 bases, the J end lost 0 bases, and 4 bases lay between the germline ends. Germline CDR1 PRHDT, CDR2 FYEKMQ (reference sequence). The CDR3 spans 13 residues. For the CDR3, the DNA is TGTGCCAGCAGCTTATACTACCAAGAGACCCAGTACTTC. Translating gives CASSLYYQETQYF.

The chain joins TRBV4-2 to TRBJ2-7; 9 bases are shared with TRBD1. Losses at the gene ends were 1 base for V and 3 bases for J; bases not matched to a gene: 4. The V gene's germline CDR1 is LGHNA and CDR2 YNFKEQ. There are 15 residues in the CDR3. As DNA, the CDR3 is TGTGCCAGCAGCCAAGTTTTGGGACAGGGCTACGAGCAGTACTTC. Protein product: CASSQVLGQGYEQYF.